This record concerns one T cell receptor beta chain sequence. These data come from a study of molecular identifiers for immune sequencing clone quantification. Trimming took 5 bases from V and 3 from J, leaving 10 bases between them. The CDR3 runs to 13 residues. The germline gives CDR1 MNHEY, CDR2 SVGAGI. TCRdb reprocessed the PCR reads via MiXCR and lists one record per CDR3 protein. The sample consists of over 600,000 distinct CDR3 sequences, less than 20% of them appearing once. The sample taken for sequencing was naive CD8+ T cells from blood, with Jurkat cell RNA spiked in. Described subset: FACS-sorted CD8+CD4-CCR7+CD45RA+ naive T cells. This receptor was taken from a human donor in good health. Some libraries in this study had Jurkat cell RNA spiked in. The chain uses TRBV6-5 and TRBJ1-2; D gene ambiguous. CDR3 protein: CASSPNVYYGYTF. Here the CDR3 DNA reads TGTGCCAGCAGTCCAAATGTGTACTATGGCTACACCTTC.